Below, 32 T cell receptor beta chains from the same sample are listed, as sequenced in a study of T-cell memory formation after mild COVID-19. TCRdb re-analysed the 5' RACE reads in MiXCR, keeping a single row per CDR3 protein. Among a few hundred thousand distinct CDR3 sequences listed, 14% were seen once. Sequences were obtained from PBMCs or a T cell subset sorted from them (not recorded which). All receptors come from a man younger than 35 who had mild COVID-19 (a few samples of this study predate the infection). Cell type and time point are not known.

This clonotype appeared a single time. J is TRBJ1-4 and V is TRBV7-2; D ambiguous. Trimming took 5 bases from V and 8 from J, leaving 12 bases between them. Germline CDR1 SGHTA, CDR2 FQGNSA. This CDR3 region has 13 residues. The CDR3 sequence: CASSPQTDEKLFF. Here the CDR3 DNA reads TGTGCCAGCAGCCCCCAAACAGACGAAAAACTGTTTTTT.

This clonotype was found a few times. V gene TRBV7-9 combines with J gene TRBJ1-2; D is perhaps TRBD1 (5 bases). The CDR3 sequence is 15 residues long. Trimming removed 2 bases from V and 2 bases from J, with 12 bases in between. Per the germline V gene, CDR1 is SEHNR and CDR2 is FQNEAQ (reference sequence). The CDR3 protein is CASSLSQGLNYGYTF. CDR3 bases: TGTGCCAGCAGCTTATCGCAGGGATTGAACTATGGCTACACCTTC.

V and J are TRBV6-6 and TRBJ2-7, with TRBD2 identical over 7 bases. J lost 3 bases, V lost 8 bases, and 10 bases had no gene match. This CDR3 has 14 residues. CDR1 MNHNY and CDR2 SVGAGI come from the germline V gene (reference sequence). In nucleotides, the CDR3 is TGTGCCAGCGGGAGCGGGGCGGCATACTACGAGCAGTACTTC. Translating it yields CASGSGAAYYEQYF.

The chain joins TRBV30 to TRBJ2-5; D is unresolved. Per germline, CDR1 GTSNPN and CDR2 SVGIG (reference sequence). The CDR3 loop spans 11 amino acids. V was trimmed by 0 bases and J by 9 bases, leaving 8 bases between them. The CDR3 nucleotides are TGTGCCTGGAGTGTACTGGGCGCCCAGTACTTC. Amino acid sequence: CAWSVLGAQYF.

CDR3 loop: CASSLEMTHLRGELFF. The CDR3 coding sequence is TGTGCCAGCAGCTTGGAGATGACCCACCTCCGTGGGGAGCTGTTTTTT. V gene TRBV5-5 combines with J gene TRBJ2-2; D gene uncertain. Germline values: CDR1 SGHKS, CDR2 YYEKEE (reference sequence). Trimming pared 0 bases from V and 8 bases from J, leaving 17 bases between. The CDR3 is made up of 16 amino acids.

This clonotype has ten or more counts. The V gene is TRBV7-9, the J gene TRBJ2-7; D call uncertain. The CDR3 is 11 residues long. Per germline, CDR1 SEHNR and CDR2 FQNEAQ (reference sequence). Trimming took off 5 bases at V and 4 bases at J, with 6 bases between the two ends. The DNA of the CDR3 is TGTGCCAGCAGCCTGAATTACGAGCAGTACTTC. Its translation is CASSLNYEQYF.

The chain employs TRBV14 and TRBJ2-1; the match to TRBD1 covers 7 bases. The ends lost 4 bases at V and 7 bases at J; junction bases unmatched: 4. The CDR3 is 13 amino acids. From germline, CDR1 is SGHDN and CDR2 FVKESK. The CDR3 coding sequence is TGTGCCAGCAGCCTGGGACAGTCAAATGAGCAGTTCTTC. It translates to CASSLGQSNEQFF.

This clonotype was seen a handful of times. The V gene is TRBV9, the J gene TRBJ2-2; D call uncertain. Trimming cost V 0 bases and J 7 bases, with 7 bases left between them. Per germline, CDR1 SGDLS and CDR2 YYNGEE. The length of the CDR3 is 13 residues. The CDR3 spells CASSVGVDGELFF. In nucleotides, the CDR3 is TGTGCCAGCAGCGTAGGGGTGGACGGGGAGCTGTTTTTT.

This chain uses TRBV29-1 with TRBJ2-1, with D maybe TRBD2 (5 bases). Trimming pared 0 bases from V and 8 bases from J, leaving 14 bases between. Germline assignment: CDR1 SQVTM and CDR2 ANQGSEA. This CDR3 has 14 residues. This chain's CDR3 is CSVEDRTDGDEQFF. The CDR3, as DNA: TGCAGCGTTGAAGATCGGACCGACGGGGATGAGCAGTTCTTC.

The chain links TRBV4-3 to TRBJ2-3; either TRBD1 or TRBD2 may fit D (6 bases each). This CDR3 has 14 amino acids. CDR1 and CDR2 from the germline V gene are LGHNA and YSLEER. Deletions cut 1 base from V and 5 bases from J, with 10 bases between. DNA for the CDR3: TGCGCCAGCAGCCAAGCGGGGGCGAGAGATACGCAGTATTTT. This translates into CASSQAGARDTQYF.

In this sample, this clonotype turned up a few times. The genes are TRBV12-3 or TRBV12-4 and TRBJ2-7, with D possibly TRBD1 on 5 matching bases. The length of the CDR3 is 14 residues. V lost 3 bases and J 2 bases, leaving 11 bases between the germline ends. As DNA, the CDR3 is TGTGCCAGCAGTTTTTCACAGGTACCCTACGAGCAGTACTTC. As protein: CASSFSQVPYEQYF.

This rearrangement joins TRBV24-1 to TRBJ2-3, with no clear D. The germline V gene encodes CDR1 KGHDR and CDR2 SFDVKD. The V gene lost 2 bases and the J gene lost 11 bases, with 7 bases spanning the gap. The CDR3 totals 11 residues. The CDR3 here is CATSDWIRQYF. CDR3 bases: TGTGCCACCAGTGATTGGATACGGCAGTATTTT.

The chain is built from TRBV24-1 and TRBJ2-3, with 9 nucleotides matching TRBD1. From germline, CDR1 is KGHDR and CDR2 SFDVKD. This CDR3 region has 16 residues. The J segment lost 3 bases and the V segment lost 7 bases, leaving 10 bases of the junction unmatched. As DNA, the CDR3 is TGTGCCACCAGCACATCTGGGACAGGGAGAACAGATACGCAGTATTTT. Translating it yields CATSTSGTGRTDTQYF.

There are many counts of this clonotype. V and J are TRBV24-1 and TRBJ2-2; D is unresolved. Germline CDR1 and CDR2: KGHDR and SFDVKD. V lost 3 bases to trimming and J lost 1 base, with 2 bases between them. The CDR3 length is 13 residues. The CDR3 DNA sequence: TGTGCCACCAGTGATGTGAACACCGGGGAGCTGTTTTTT. Its translation is CATSDVNTGELFF.

This clonotype was observed a handful of times. The chain uses TRBV24-1 and TRBJ2-5; possible D gene TRBD2, 6 bases. The CDR3 has 13 amino acids. Trimming shortened V by 4 bases and J by 2 bases, and 7 bases separated the two germline ends. Looked up from germline, CDR1 is KGHDR and CDR2 is SFDVKD. The CDR3 DNA reads as TGTGCCACCAGTGAAGGAGGGCAAGAGACCCAGTACTTC. This encodes CATSEGGQETQYF.

V usage is TRBV20-1 and J usage is TRBJ1-6; 8 nucleotides align to TRBD1. The CDR3 is 15 residues long. Germline CDR1 and CDR2: DFQATT and SNEGSKA (reference sequence). The ends lost 3 bases at V and 8 bases at J; junction bases unmatched: 9. The CDR3 is CSARDRGTGDSPLHF. CDR3 bases: TGCAGTGCTAGGGATCGGGGGACAGGTGATTCACCCCTCCACTTT.

This clonotype was seen a few times. The V and J genes are TRBV18 and TRBJ2-2; the D gene is possibly TRBD2 (6 bases). This CDR3 is 17 amino acids long. Germline V CDR1 and CDR2: KGHSH, LQKENI. V dropped 1 base and J dropped 6 bases, with 18 bases sitting between them. The CDR3, as DNA: TGTGCCAGCTCACCACGGGGACTCAGTAAAGTGGCCGGGGAGCTGTTTTTT. It specifies CASSPRGLSKVAGELFF. Together with reference TRBV18 and TRBJ2-2, the CDR3 gives the full variable domain: NAGVMQNPRHLVRRRGQEARLRCSPMKGHSHVYWYRQLPEEGLKFMVYLQKENIIDESGMPKERFSAEFPKEGPSILRIQQVVRGDSAAYFCASSPRGLSKVAGELFFGEGSRLTVL.

The chain combines TRBV6-2 or TRBV6-3 with TRBJ2-7; D perhaps matches TRBD2 (5 bases). With 7 bases removed from V and 4 bases from J, the gap between germline ends came to 14 bases. Germline V CDR1 and CDR2: MNHEY, SVGEGT. The CDR3 loop spans 13 amino acids. The CDR3 nucleotides read TGTGCCAGCACACTAGGGTGGGCATACGAGCAGTACGTC. Its translation is CASTLGWAYEQYV.

This clonotype was counted ten times or more. The chain combines TRBV20-1 with TRBJ2-5, with 9 bases lining up with TRBD2. Germline CDR1 is DFQATT and CDR2 is SNEGSKA (reference sequence). The CDR3 loop spans 15 amino acids. V was pared by 6 bases and J by 5 bases, with 13 bases of the junction left unmatched. The CDR3 loop reads CSALLAGSWRETQYF. As DNA, the CDR3 is TGCAGTGCCCTCCTAGCGGGGTCGTGGCGGGAGACCCAGTACTTC.

The count of this clonotype is one. This chain joins TRBV5-1 and TRBJ2-2, with 8 bases lining up with TRBD1. This CDR3 contains 16 residues. V gave up 0 bases and J gave up 4 bases; unmatched junction bases: 5. The germline gives CDR1 SGHRS, CDR2 YFSETQ. The CDR3 sequence is CASSLGRTGTTGELFF. CDR3 sequence (DNA): TGCGCCAGCAGCTTGGGGAGGACAGGGACCACCGGGGAGCTGTTTTTT.

This clonotype was seen more than once but under ten times. This chain connects TRBV6-2 or TRBV6-3 to TRBJ2-7; D is ambiguous. The V gene lost 10 bases and the J gene lost 6 bases, with 16 bases spanning the gap. CDR1 and CDR2 from the germline V gene are MNHEY and SVGEGT. This CDR3 has 12 amino acids. In nucleotides, the CDR3 is TGTGCCACCTACCACCCCCCGGGCGAGCAGTACTTC. This codes for CATYHPPGEQYF.

This sequence joins TRBV30 and TRBJ1-1; perhaps TRBD1 as D (5 bases). Germline CDR1 and CDR2: GTSNPN and SVGIG (reference sequence). The CDR3 spans 14 residues. V was cut by 4 bases and J by 4 bases, with 16 bases left in between. The CDR3 loop is CAWTLQDNSTEAFF. The CDR3 bases are TGTGCCTGGACCCTCCAGGACAACTCCACTGAAGCTTTCTTT. The full variable domain, its missing parts supplied by reference TRBV30 and TRBJ1-1, is SQTIHQWPATLVQPVGSPLSLECTVEGTSNPNLYWYRQAAGRGLQLLFYSVGIGQISSEVPQNLSASRPQDRQFILSSKKLLLSDSGFYLCAWTLQDNSTEAFFGQGTRLTVV.

V is TRBV7-9 and J is TRBJ2-7, with 9 bases identical to TRBD1. V shed 6 bases and J 5 bases; nucleotides not matched to a gene: 8. This CDR3 contains 14 residues. Looked up from germline, CDR1 is SEHNR and CDR2 is FQNEAQ (reference sequence). CDR3 bases: TGTGCCAGCAGTACCGGGACAGGGTCCCACGAGCAGTACTTC. Translation gives CASSTGTGSHEQYF.

The chain links TRBV6-2 or TRBV6-3 to TRBJ2-7; D is perhaps TRBD1 (6 bases). From germline, CDR1 is MNHEY and CDR2 SVGEGT. This CDR3 contains 11 residues. The V end lost 7 bases, the J end lost 4 bases, and 8 bases lay between the germline ends. The CDR3 region is CASTQGYEQYF. DNA of the CDR3: TGTGCCAGCACTCAGGGGTACGAGCAGTACTTC.

Only a few counts were recorded for this clonotype. The J gene is TRBJ2-3, the V gene TRBV5-1; perhaps TRBD2 as D (8 bases). The CDR3 consists of 14 residues. Germline V gene sequence: CDR1 SGHRS, CDR2 YFSETQ. V lost 4 bases to trimming and J lost 9 bases, with 18 bases between them. The CDR3 sequence: CASSGDSREGTQYF. The CDR3 bases are TGCGCCAGCAGCGGGGACAGCCGGGAGGGGACGCAGTATTTT.

The chain links TRBV7-9 to TRBJ2-7; D uncertain. The germline CDR1 and CDR2 sequences are SEHNR and FQNEAQ (reference sequence). The CDR3 runs to 16 residues. Trimming removed 1 base at V and 2 bases at J, with 15 bases between. The CDR3 DNA reads TGTGCCAGCAGCTTAGGAGCTGCAGGTCTAGCCTACGAGCAGTACGTC. As protein: CASSLGAAGLAYEQYV.

The V and J genes are TRBV20-1 and TRBJ2-3, with TRBD2 as a possible D gene (6 bases). V lost 1 base to trimming and J lost 1 base, with 15 bases between them. The germline CDR1 and CDR2 sequences are DFQATT and SNEGSKA (reference sequence). The CDR3 runs to 16 residues. The CDR3 is CSARVGLGRGTDTQYF. CDR3 DNA: TGCAGTGCTAGAGTGGGACTGGGGAGAGGCACAGATACGCAGTATTTT.

The rearrangement links TRBV4-3 to TRBJ2-7; 7 bases align to TRBD2. The junction had 16 bases not matched to a gene; V was cut back by 2 bases and J by 6 bases. From germline, CDR1 is LGHNA and CDR2 YSLEER. This CDR3 comprises 17 residues. The chain's CDR3 is CASSQPMGGYTIGEQYV. CDR3 coding DNA: TGCGCCAGCAGCCAACCTATGGGAGGGTATACAATCGGCGAGCAGTACGTC.

The V gene is TRBV5-1, the J gene TRBJ2-5; TRBD1 matches at 10 bases. With V trimmed by 3 bases and J by 5 bases, 10 bases remained unmatched. Per the germline V gene, CDR1 is SGHRS and CDR2 is YFSETQ. The CDR3 has 16 residues. CDR3 DNA: TGCGCCAGCAGCTGGGGGCGACAGGGGGCAACGGAGACCCAGTACTTC. It codes for CASSWGRQGATETQYF.

This CDR3 reads CASTSPGQLYGYTF. The CDR3 DNA is TGTGCCAGCACTTCGCCGGGACAGCTTTATGGCTACACCTTC. The chain has TRBV28 and TRBJ1-2; TRBD1 matches at 7 bases. Looked up from germline, CDR1 is MDHEN and CDR2 is SYDVKM. Germline trimming cut 7 bases from V and 5 bases from J; bases unmatched to any gene: 10. CDR3 length: 14 residues.

This clonotype was observed at least ten times. V usage is TRBV4-3 and J usage is TRBJ2-5; 8 nucleotides match TRBD1. V gave up 1 base and J gave up 5 bases; unmatched junction bases: 3. The V gene's germline CDR1 is LGHNA and CDR2 YSLEER. The CDR3 totals 14 residues. The CDR3 DNA reads as TGCGCCAGCAGCCAAGGACAGGGGTGGGAGACCCAGTACTTC. Translation: CASSQGQGWETQYF.

This clonotype was counted only a few times. This chain links TRBV3-1 with TRBJ2-1; possibly TRBD2 for D (7 bases). Germline V gene data show CDR1 as LGHDT and CDR2 as YNNKEL (reference sequence). V was pared by 4 bases and J by 8 bases, with 21 bases between. This CDR3 contains 16 residues. The CDR3 is CASSPIAGAPFDEQFF. CDR3 coding DNA: TGTGCCAGCAGCCCCATTGCGGGGGCCCCCTTCGATGAGCAGTTCTTC.